This T cell receptor beta chain was sequenced for a study of a mutant IDH1 vaccine in newly diagnosed glioma (dated by TCRdb to the early 2020s). At the level of the whole study: Eight vaccinations were administered to patients in weeks 1, 3, 5, 7, 11, 15, 19 and 23, corresponding to visits V03 through V10. Before enrollment, most patients had been given radiochemotherapy with temozolomide as standard therapy, while the rest had received either radiotherapy alone or temozolomide alone. Peripheral blood was drawn at six visits: V03 (baseline), V05, V07, V10, V12 and V13. The roughly 33 treated patients were about 60% male and roughly 40% female, with a mean age of around 40 years. Longitudinal TCRB deep sequencing was performed for roughly 24 treated patients wherever samples were available for exploratory analyses. In the chemotherapy-containing groups, vaccination started alongside temozolomide cycles, whereas in patients who had radiotherapy alone it started 4-6 weeks after radiotherapy.

Overall study outcomes, separate from this receptor: PBMC samples for TCRB deep sequencing were selected based on availability. It was noted by the authors that analyses of patient blood samples could not be reproduced owing to sample limitations. Changes in the top peripheral T cell clonotypes picked up by TCRB sequencing did not appear to be linked to pseudoprogression. Immune responses induced by the vaccine were seen in approximately 93% of patients across multiple MHC alleles.

For this clone: Its cognate antigen has yet to be identified. No base quality information exists; no much larger clone differs at one position.

The library came from the immunoSEQ multiplex PCR assay. Following the manufacturer's protocol, the hsTCRB Kit was used to amplify rearranged TCR beta chain sequences. An Illumina MiSeq was used to sequence the TCRB libraries. Per the source publication's procedure: The kit vendor's proprietary platform handled demultiplexing, trimming and gene mapping. TCRdb re-hosts the immuneACCESS table, in-frame sequences only. Its copies lack some clones; in the studies checked, an unresolved V gene accounts for under half of them, and the cause for the rest is not known. Clone size and V and J calls were adopted from that table, with D and trimming inferred from the DNA. This sample is represented by about 33,000 clones; roughly 90% of them were singletons. About 2.3% of the sample goes to the ten largest clones. The time point label, read with the paper, signifies: week 23, last vaccination. Each vaccine dose, consisting of 300 ug of a 20-mer mutant IDH1 peptide in Montanide, was administered subcutaneously with topical imiquimod. Donors had newly diagnosed WHO grade 3 or 4 IDH1-mutant astrocytomas with loss of nuclear ATRX. The samples were drawn from NOA16, a multicentre, single-arm, open-label phase I trial in Germany that tested a mutant IDH1 peptide vaccine in humans for the first time. Genomic DNA for TCRB sequencing was extracted from EDTA blood using the DNeasy Blood and Tissue Kit.

Sequenced here: PBMCs, sampled from a glioma patient whose treatment included an IDH1 peptide vaccine. The TCR comes from a man aged 35-49 years with glioma.

CDR3 region: CASSHIGQGNEKLFF. In nucleotide form, the sequence is TGCGCCAGCAGCCACATAGGACAGGGTAATGAAAAACTGTTTTTT. Recombination connected TRBV4-1 to TRBJ1-4, and TRBD1 matches 8 of the central bases. Trimmed from V: 3 bases; trimmed from J: 4 bases; junction bases lacking a gene match: 4. Taken from cysteine to phenylalanine, the CDR3 has 15 residues. Only CDR3 DNA is held: 45 bases, read in frame from base 1. CDR1 MGHRA and CDR2 YSYEKL are derived from the germline V gene.